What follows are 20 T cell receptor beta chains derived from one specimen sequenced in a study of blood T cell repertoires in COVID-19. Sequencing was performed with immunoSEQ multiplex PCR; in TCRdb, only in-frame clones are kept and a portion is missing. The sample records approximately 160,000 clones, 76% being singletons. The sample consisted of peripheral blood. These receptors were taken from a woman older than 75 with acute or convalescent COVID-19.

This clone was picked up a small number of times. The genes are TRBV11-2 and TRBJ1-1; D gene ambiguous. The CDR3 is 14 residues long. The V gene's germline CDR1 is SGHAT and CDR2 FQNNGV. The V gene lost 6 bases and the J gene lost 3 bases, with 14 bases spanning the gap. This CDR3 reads CASSVSPDYTEAFF. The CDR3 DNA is TGTGCCAGCAGTGTGTCCCCGGACTACACTGAAGCTTTCTTT.

The CDR3 sequence: CASSQARGVTDTQYF. As DNA, the CDR3 is TGCGCCAGCAGCCAAGCCCGGGGTGTCACAGATACGCAGTATTTT. The chain uses TRBV4-3 and TRBJ2-3; D is perhaps TRBD2 (5 bases). The CDR3 runs 15 residues. Looked up from germline, CDR1 is LGHNA and CDR2 is YSLEER. The V and J ends lost 1 base and 2 bases respectively, with 10 bases between them.

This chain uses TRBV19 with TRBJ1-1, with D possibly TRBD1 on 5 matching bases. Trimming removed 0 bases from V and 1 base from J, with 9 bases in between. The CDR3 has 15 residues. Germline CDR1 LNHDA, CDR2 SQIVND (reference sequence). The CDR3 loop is CASSIESQGNTEAFF. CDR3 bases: TGTGCCAGTAGTATAGAAAGTCAGGGGAACACTGAAGCTTTCTTT.

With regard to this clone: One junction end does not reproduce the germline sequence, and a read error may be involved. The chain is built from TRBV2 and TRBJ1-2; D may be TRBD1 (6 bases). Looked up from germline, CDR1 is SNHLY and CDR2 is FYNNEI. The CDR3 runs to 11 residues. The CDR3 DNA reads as TGTGCCAGCATGATGGACAGACCTGGCCCCTTC. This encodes CASMMDRPGPF.

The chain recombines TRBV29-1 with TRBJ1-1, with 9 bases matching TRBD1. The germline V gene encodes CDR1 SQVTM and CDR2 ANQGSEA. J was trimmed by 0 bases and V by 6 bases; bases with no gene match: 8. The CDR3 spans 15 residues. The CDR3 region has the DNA TGCAGCGTGGACAGGGGTTGGGGGATGAACACTGAAGCTTTCTTT. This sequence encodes CSVDRGWGMNTEAFF.

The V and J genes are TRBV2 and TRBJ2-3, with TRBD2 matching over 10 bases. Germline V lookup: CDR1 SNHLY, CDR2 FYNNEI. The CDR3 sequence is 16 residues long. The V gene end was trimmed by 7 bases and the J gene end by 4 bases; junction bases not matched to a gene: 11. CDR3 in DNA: TGTGCCAGCACCTCCGACCTAGCGGGAGATGCAGATACGCAGTATTTT. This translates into CASTSDLAGDADTQYF.

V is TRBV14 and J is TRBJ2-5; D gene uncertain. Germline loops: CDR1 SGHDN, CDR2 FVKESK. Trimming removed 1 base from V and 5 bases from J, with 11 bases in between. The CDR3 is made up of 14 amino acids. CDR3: CASSQGRFRETQYF. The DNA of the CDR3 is TGTGCCAGCAGCCAAGGCCGCTTTCGGGAGACCCAGTACTTC. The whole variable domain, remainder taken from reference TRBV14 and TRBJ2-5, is EAGVTQFPSHSVIEKGQTVTLRCDPISGHDNLYWYRRVMGKEIKFLLHFVKESKQDESGMPNNRFLAERTGGTYSTLKVQPAELEDSGVYFCASSQGRFRETQYFGPGTRLLVL.

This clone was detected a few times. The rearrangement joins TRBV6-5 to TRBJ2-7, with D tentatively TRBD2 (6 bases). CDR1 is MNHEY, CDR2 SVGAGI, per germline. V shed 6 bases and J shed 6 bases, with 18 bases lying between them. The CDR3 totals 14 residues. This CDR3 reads CASRGGTALGEQYF. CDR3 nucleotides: TGTGCCAGCAGGGGAGGTACGGCACTCGGCGAGCAGTACTTC.

CDR3 loop: CASSPWDRDYEQYF. The CDR3 DNA reads as TGTGCCAGCAGTCCTTGGGACAGGGATTACGAGCAGTACTTC. The chain employs TRBV27 and TRBJ2-7, with 9 positions matching TRBD1. Per the germline V gene, CDR1 is MNHEY and CDR2 is SMNVEV (reference sequence). V was pared by 5 bases and J by 4 bases, with 6 bases of the junction left unmatched. The CDR3 has 14 amino acids.

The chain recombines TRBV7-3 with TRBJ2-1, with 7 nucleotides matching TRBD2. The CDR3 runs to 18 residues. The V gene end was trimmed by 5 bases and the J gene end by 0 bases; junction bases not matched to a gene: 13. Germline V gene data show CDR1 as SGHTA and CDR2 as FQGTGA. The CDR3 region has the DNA TGTGCCAGCAGCCCCCATAGCGGGCCTGCTAGCTCCTACAATGAGCAGTTCTTC. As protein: CASSPHSGPASSYNEQFF. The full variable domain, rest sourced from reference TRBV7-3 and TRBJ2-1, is GAGVSQTPSNKVTEKGKYVELRCDPISGHTALYWYRQSLGQGPEFLIYFQGTGAADDSGLPNDRFFAVRPEGSVSTLKIQRTERGDSAVYLCASSPHSGPASSYNEQFFGPGTRLTVL.

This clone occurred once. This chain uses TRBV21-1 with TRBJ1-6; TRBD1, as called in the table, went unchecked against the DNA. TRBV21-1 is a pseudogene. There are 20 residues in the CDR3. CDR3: CASSKSRDRGGYGGNSPLHF. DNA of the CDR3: TGTGCCAGCAGCAAAAGTCGGGACAGGGGAGGATATGGAGGGAATTCACCCCTCCACTTT.

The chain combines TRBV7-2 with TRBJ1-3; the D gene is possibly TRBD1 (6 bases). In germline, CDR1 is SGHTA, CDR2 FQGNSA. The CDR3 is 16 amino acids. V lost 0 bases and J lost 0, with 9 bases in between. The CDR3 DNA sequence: TGTGCCAGCAGCTTAGCGGGACACTACTCTGGAAACACCATATATTTT. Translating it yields CASSLAGHYSGNTIYF.

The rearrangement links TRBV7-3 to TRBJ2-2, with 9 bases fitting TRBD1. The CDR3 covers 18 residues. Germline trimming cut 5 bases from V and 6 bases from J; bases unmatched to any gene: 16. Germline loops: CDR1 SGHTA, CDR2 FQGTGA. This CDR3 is CASSPRGRQGVFAGELFF. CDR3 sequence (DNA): TGTGCCAGCAGCCCCAGGGGGCGACAGGGGGTTTTCGCCGGGGAGCTGTTTTTT.

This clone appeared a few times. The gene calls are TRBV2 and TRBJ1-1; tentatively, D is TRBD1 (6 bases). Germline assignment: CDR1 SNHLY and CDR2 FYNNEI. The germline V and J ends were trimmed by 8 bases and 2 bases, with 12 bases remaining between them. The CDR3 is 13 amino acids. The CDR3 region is CASHGTPNTEAFF. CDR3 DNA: TGTGCCAGCCACGGGACACCCAACACTGAAGCTTTCTTT.

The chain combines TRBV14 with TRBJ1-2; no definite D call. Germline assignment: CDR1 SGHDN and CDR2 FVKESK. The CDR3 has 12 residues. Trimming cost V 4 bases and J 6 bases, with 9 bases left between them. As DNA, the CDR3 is TGTGCCAGCAGCCGGGAGAAAAATGGCTACACCTTC. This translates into CASSREKNGYTF.

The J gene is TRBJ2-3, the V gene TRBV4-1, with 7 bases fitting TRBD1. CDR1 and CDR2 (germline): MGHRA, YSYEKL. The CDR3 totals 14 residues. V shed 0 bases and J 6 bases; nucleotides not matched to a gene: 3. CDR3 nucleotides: TGCGCCAGCAGCCAAGAAAGGGGGCAGGATACGCAGTATTTT. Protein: CASSQERGQDTQYF.

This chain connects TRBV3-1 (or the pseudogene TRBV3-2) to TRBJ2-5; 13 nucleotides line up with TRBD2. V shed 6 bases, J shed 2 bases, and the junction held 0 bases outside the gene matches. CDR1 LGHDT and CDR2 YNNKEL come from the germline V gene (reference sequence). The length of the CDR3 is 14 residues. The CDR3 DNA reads TGTGCCAGCAGGGGACTAGCGGGACAAGAGACCCAGTACTTC. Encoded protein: CASRGLAGQETQYF.

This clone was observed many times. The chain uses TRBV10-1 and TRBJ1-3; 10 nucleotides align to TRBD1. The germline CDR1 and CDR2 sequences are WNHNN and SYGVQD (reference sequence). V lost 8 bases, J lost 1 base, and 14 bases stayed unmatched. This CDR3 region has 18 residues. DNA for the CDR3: TGCGCCAGCCCAACCGGGACAGGGGCCTCTCCATCTGGAAACACCATATATTTT. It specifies CASPTGTGASPSGNTIYF.

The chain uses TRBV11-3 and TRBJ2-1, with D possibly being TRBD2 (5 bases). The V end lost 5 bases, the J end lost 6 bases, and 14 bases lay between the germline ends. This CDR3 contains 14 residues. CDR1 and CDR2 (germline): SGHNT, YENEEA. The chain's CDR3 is CASSHLTGINEQFF. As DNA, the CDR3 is TGTGCCAGCAGCCACCTCACGGGGATCAATGAGCAGTTCTTC.

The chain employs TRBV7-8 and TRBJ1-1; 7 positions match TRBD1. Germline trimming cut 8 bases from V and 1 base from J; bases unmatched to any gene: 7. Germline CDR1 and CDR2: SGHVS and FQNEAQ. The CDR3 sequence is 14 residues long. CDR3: CASGFDRANTEAFF. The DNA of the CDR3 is TGTGCCAGCGGATTCGACAGGGCGAACACTGAAGCTTTCTTT.